These 32 T cell receptor beta chains came from one sample sequenced in a study of blood T cell repertoires in COVID-19. Clones were sequenced by immunoSEQ multiplex PCR, and TCRdb holds only the in-frame ones, with some missing. The sample has about 320,000 clones, more than 75% seen once. Sequencing input: PBMCs or T cells enriched from blood (not recorded which). All receptors come from a man between 60 and 75 years old who had recovered from COVID-19.

V gene TRBV3-1 (or the pseudogene TRBV3-2) combines with J gene TRBJ2-1; D uncertain. Germline CDR1 LGHDT, CDR2 YNNKEL (reference sequence). The CDR3 covers 12 residues. V gave up 2 bases and J gave up 7 bases, with 6 bases separating them. The CDR3 DNA follows: TGTGCCAGCAGCCAACGGGTAAATGAGCAGTTCTTC. Translating gives CASSQRVNEQFF.

The chain employs TRBV6-1 and TRBJ2-7; no firm D call. CDR1 and CDR2 (germline): MNHNS, SASEGT. CDR3 length: 12 residues. The V and J ends lost 6 bases and 0 bases respectively, with 6 bases between them. The CDR3 sequence: CASRPSSYEQYF. The CDR3, as DNA: TGTGCCAGCAGGCCCAGCTCCTACGAGCAGTACTTC.

The chain employs TRBV4-1 and TRBJ1-6; D is possibly TRBD1 (5 bases). Germline V gives CDR1 MGHRA, CDR2 YSYEKL. Trimming shortened V by 4 bases and J by 6 bases, and 22 bases separated the two germline ends. The CDR3 has 18 amino acids. The CDR3 coding sequence is TGCGCCAGCAGCCCAGTCAGGGCCGTGGGAGGGAGTAATTCACCCCTCCACTTT. This translates into CASSPVRAVGGSNSPLHF.

The gene calls are TRBV5-1 and TRBJ2-7; TRBD2 might be the D (5 bases). V lost 2 bases and J 2 bases, leaving 8 bases between the germline ends. The CDR3 extends over 13 amino acids. Germline V gives CDR1 SGHRS, CDR2 YFSETQ. CDR3 sequence reads: CASSFGVPYEQYF. For the CDR3, the DNA is TGCGCCAGCAGCTTCGGGGTCCCCTACGAGCAGTACTTC.

The CDR3 DNA reads TGTGCCAGCAGACCAACAGTCAATAGCAATCAGCCCCAGCATTTT. It specifies CASRPTVNSNQPQHF. The genes are TRBV2 and TRBJ1-5; D gene uncertain. V was trimmed by 6 bases and J by 0 bases, leaving 12 bases between them. This CDR3 spans 15 amino acids. The germline V gene has CDR1 SNHLY and CDR2 FYNNEI.

The genes are TRBV18 and TRBJ2-1, with TRBD1 identical over 7 bases. Germline V lookup: CDR1 KGHSH, CDR2 LQKENI. The ends lost 3 bases at V and 4 bases at J; junction bases unmatched: 3. The CDR3 extends over 14 amino acids. The CDR3 DNA follows: TGTGCCAGCTCACCCATACAGGGGTACAATGAGCAGTTCTTC. This encodes CASSPIQGYNEQFF.

CDR3 nucleotides: TGTGCCAGCAGTCCAGACACCCACTATGAAAAACTGTTTTTT. It is translated as CASSPDTHYEKLFF. The chain has TRBV7-2 and TRBJ1-4; D unclear. V was clipped by 6 bases and J by 6 bases, with 14 bases between them. Germline CDR1 reads SGHTA; CDR2 reads FQGNSA. This CDR3 has 14 residues.

The genes are TRBV18 and TRBJ2-5, with D perhaps TRBD2 (6 bases). CDR1 and CDR2 from the germline V gene are KGHSH and LQKENI. Trimming left V 2 bases short and J 4 bases short, with 11 bases between. The CDR3 contains 14 residues. CDR3 amino acids: CASSPGVGGETQYF. Here the CDR3 DNA reads TGTGCCAGCTCACCAGGTGTGGGGGGAGAGACCCAGTACTTC.

The chain joins TRBV4-3 to TRBJ1-2; tentatively, D is TRBD1 (6 bases). Germline assignment: CDR1 LGHNA and CDR2 YSLEER. V lost 0 bases to trimming and J lost 7 bases, with 15 bases between them. The CDR3 spans 15 residues. The CDR3 sequence: CASSQDHKGVGGYTF. CDR3 DNA sequence: TGCGCCAGCAGCCAAGATCATAAGGGGGTGGGTGGCTACACCTTC.

This clone was seen only once. The chain's CDR3 is CASSVPRGGGEKLFF. DNA for the CDR3: TGTGCCAGCAGCGTCCCCCGGGGAGGCGGTGAAAAACTGTTTTTT. This sequence joins TRBV7-2 and TRBJ1-4; D is unresolved. V lost 5 bases and J lost 7, with 17 bases in between. Germline CDR1 and CDR2: SGHTA and FQGNSA. There are 15 residues in the CDR3.

Here the CDR3 DNA reads TGTGCCACCAGTGAAAGAGCCGGGTACCAAGAGACCCAGTACTTC. Encoded protein: CATSERAGYQETQYF. The chain has TRBV24-1 and TRBJ2-5; D gene unclear. Looked up from germline, CDR1 is KGHDR and CDR2 is SFDVKD. Trimming stripped 4 bases from V and 0 bases from J, with 11 bases between. The CDR3 has 15 amino acids.

This clone was detected only once. The gene calls are TRBV19 and TRBJ1-2, with D maybe TRBD1 (6 bases). Germline CDR1 LNHDA, CDR2 SQIVND (reference sequence). The V gene lost 6 bases and the J gene lost 4 bases, with 12 bases spanning the gap. The CDR3 is 13 amino acids. In nucleotides, the CDR3 is TGTGCCAGTAGCCGGGACACACTCTATGGCTACACCTTC. Its translation: CASSRDTLYGYTF.

J is TRBJ2-1 and V is TRBV27; 8 bases line up with TRBD2. V was pared by 3 bases and J by 8 bases, with 9 bases of the junction left unmatched. The CDR3 totals 15 residues. CDR1 MNHEY and CDR2 SMNVEV come from the germline V gene (reference sequence). For the CDR3, the DNA is TGTGCCAGCAGTTTCCGTGGGACTAGTAGGGATGAGCAGTTCTTC. It encodes CASSFRGTSRDEQFF.

This clone was observed once. The chain joins TRBV10-3 to TRBJ1-5; perhaps TRBD1 as D (6 bases). Trimming shortened V by 8 bases and J by 0 bases, and 20 bases separated the two germline ends. The CDR3 loop spans 17 amino acids. Germline assignment: CDR1 ENHRY and CDR2 SYGVKD. The chain's CDR3 is CAIFRDIFLPSNQPQHF. The DNA of the CDR3 is TGTGCCATCTTCCGGGACATCTTCCTTCCTAGCAATCAGCCCCAGCATTTT.

This clone was counted a single time. The chain has TRBV11-2 and TRBJ2-7; the match to TRBD1 covers 7 bases. This CDR3 comprises 15 residues. The germline V gene has CDR1 SGHAT and CDR2 FQNNGV. Trimming cost V 2 bases and J 4 bases; bases outside gene matches: 8. CDR3 nucleotide sequence: TGTGCCAGCAGCTTACTGAGACAGGGATCATACGAGCAGTACTTC. Protein: CASSLLRQGSYEQYF.

This clone was counted only a few times. The genes are TRBV3-1 (or the pseudogene TRBV3-2) and TRBJ2-7; 10 bases line up with TRBD2. The length of the CDR3 is 17 residues. Germline assignment: CDR1 LGHDT and CDR2 YNNKEL (reference sequence). The V and J ends lost 3 bases and 2 bases, in that order; junction bases with no gene match: 10. The CDR3 DNA sequence: TGTGCCAGCAGCCACCAAACGCTAGCGGGGGTCCCCTACGAGCAGTACTTC. It codes for CASSHQTLAGVPYEQYF.

The chain uses TRBV6-5 and TRBJ1-4; 7 bases fit TRBD1. Germline-derived CDR1 and CDR2 are MNHEY and SVGAGI. Trimming took 5 bases from V and 6 from J; bases not matched to a gene: 6. The CDR3 is 14 residues long. CDR3 residues: CASSKRQGDEKLFF. The CDR3 region has the DNA TGTGCCAGCAGTAAAAGACAGGGAGATGAAAAACTGTTTTTT.

The J gene is TRBJ1-1, the V gene TRBV4-1, with D perhaps matching TRBD1 (6 bases). CDR3 length: 15 amino acids. Germline V gives CDR1 MGHRA, CDR2 YSYEKL. Trimming took 0 bases from V and 2 from J, leaving 10 bases between them. The DNA for the CDR3 is TGCGCCAGCAGCCAAGATCCAGGGGACAACACTGAAGCTTTCTTT. It is translated as CASSQDPGDNTEAFF.

The chain carries TRBV30 and TRBJ1-5; D possibly corresponds to TRBD1 (6 bases). Deletions cut 2 bases from V and 4 bases from J, with 18 bases between. CDR1 and CDR2 from the germline V gene are GTSNPN and SVGIG (reference sequence). The CDR3 is 16 residues long. This CDR3 is CAWSRIPGQLNQPQHF. CDR3 coding DNA: TGTGCCTGGAGTCGGATCCCAGGACAGCTAAATCAGCCCCAGCATTTT.

This clone was recorded once. The chain carries TRBV2 and TRBJ1-2; D is unresolved. This CDR3 spans 14 amino acids. V lost 4 bases to trimming and J lost 5 bases, with 14 bases between them. The germline gives CDR1 SNHLY, CDR2 FYNNEI. The CDR3 DNA reads as TGTGCCAGCAGTGCTCGAGAGGGAACATATGGCTACACCTTC. Translating gives CASSAREGTYGYTF.

The chain uses TRBV19 and TRBJ1-5; D is unresolved. The CDR3 is 16 amino acids. Germline loops: CDR1 LNHDA, CDR2 SQIVND (reference sequence). The ends were cut back, 4 bases at V and 4 bases at J, with 17 bases in the middle. The CDR3 reads CASSTSGRVLNQPQHF. The CDR3 DNA follows: TGTGCCAGTAGTACCTCCGGGAGGGTATTAAATCAGCCCCAGCATTTT.

This chain joins TRBV18 and TRBJ1-2; no reliable D call. V was trimmed by 2 bases and J by 6 bases, leaving 10 bases between them. Germline V lookup: CDR1 KGHSH, CDR2 LQKENI. The CDR3 runs to 13 residues. This chain's CDR3 is CASSPSFRDGYTF. CDR3 DNA sequence: TGTGCCAGCTCACCATCTTTTCGGGATGGCTACACCTTC.

V and J are TRBV19 and TRBJ2-7; the match to TRBD1 covers 11 bases. J lost 6 bases, V lost 5 bases, and 3 bases had no gene match. The CDR3 is 13 residues long. Germline V gene lookup returns CDR1 LNHDA and CDR2 SQIVND (reference sequence). This CDR3 is CASSGQGAGEQYF. The CDR3 coding sequence is TGTGCCAGTAGTGGACAGGGGGCCGGCGAGCAGTACTTC.

The chain employs TRBV7-9 and TRBJ2-1; D gene uncertain. Germline lookup yields CDR1 SEHNR and CDR2 FQNEAQ (reference sequence). The CDR3 runs to 16 residues. The V end was cut by 4 bases, the J end by 0 bases, with 13 bases between. CDR3 residues: CASSSPVALSYNEQFF. The CDR3 nucleotides are TGTGCCAGCAGCTCTCCTGTAGCCCTCTCCTACAATGAGCAGTTCTTC. The complete variable domain, with remaining parts taken from reference TRBV7-9 and TRBJ2-1, reads DTGVSQNPRHKITKRGQNVTFRCDPISEHNRLYWYRQTLGQGPEFLTYFQNEAQLEKSRLLSDRFSAERPKGSFSTLEIQRTEQGDSAMYLCASSSPVALSYNEQFFGPGTRLTVL.

The table lists this clone with a count of one. The CDR3 DNA reads as TGTGCCAGCAGCCCCCCGGGGGGGGTCTCTGGAAACACCATATATTTT. Translation: CASSPPGGVSGNTIYF. The genes are TRBV7-3 and TRBJ1-3; D perhaps matches TRBD1 (5 bases). The CDR3 totals 16 residues. The germline CDR1 and CDR2 sequences are SGHTA and FQGTGA. V was trimmed by 5 bases and J by 0 bases, leaving 14 bases between them.

CDR3 nucleotides: TGCAGTGCTAGTGGTAGGGGGACGGAGGAAAAACTGTTTTTT. It specifies CSASGRGTEEKLFF. The genes are TRBV20-1 and TRBJ1-4, with D possibly matching TRBD1 (6 bases). Trimming took 3 bases from V and 8 from J, leaving 16 bases between them. The germline V gene has CDR1 DFQATT and CDR2 SNEGSKA (reference sequence). The CDR3 runs 14 residues.

This chain links TRBV10-2 with TRBJ1-5, with TRBD1 matching over 7 bases. CDR1 WSHSY and CDR2 SAAADI come from the germline V gene. The V and J ends lost 6 bases and 2 bases, in that order; junction bases with no gene match: 7. The CDR3 is 15 amino acids. As DNA, the CDR3 is TGCGCCAGCAGCACAGGGGTTAGAGGCAATCAGCCCCAGCATTTT. Protein sequence: CASSTGVRGNQPQHF.

V and J are TRBV13 and TRBJ2-1; tentative D call: TRBD2 (6 bases). The CDR3 covers 12 residues. Trimming pared 5 bases from V and 8 bases from J, leaving 10 bases between. Germline CDR1 and CDR2: PRHDT and FYEKMQ (reference sequence). In nucleotides, the CDR3 is TGTGCCAGCAGCCCGTGGGACTATGAGCAGTTCTTC. It specifies CASSPWDYEQFF.

The rearrangement joins TRBV1 to TRBJ2-7; the DNA was not compared with TRBD2, the D call given in the table. TRBV1 is tagged as a pseudogene. The CDR3 sequence is 17 residues long. The CDR3 coding sequence is TGCACCAGCAGCCAAGCCAACGGGCTCCCTGGCCGGGGCGAGCAGTACTTC. It is translated as CTSSQANGLPGRGEQYF.

The rearrangement uses TRBV6-5 and TRBJ1-5; D is unclear. Germline CDR1 and CDR2: MNHEY and SVGAGI. Trimming cost V 0 bases and J 3 bases, with 9 bases left between them. The CDR3 has 15 amino acids. CDR3 sequence reads: CASSYSFGSNQPQHF. CDR3 bases: TGTGCCAGCAGTTACTCCTTCGGTTCCAATCAGCCCCAGCATTTT.

In this sample, this clone turned up once. V and J are TRBV11-3 and TRBJ2-7, with 10 bases identical to TRBD1. The CDR3 extends over 15 amino acids. V lost 5 bases and J lost 1; bases outside the gene matches: 5. Germline assignment: CDR1 SGHNT and CDR2 YENEEA. CDR3 sequence reads: CASSQRTGGSYEQYF. The CDR3, as DNA: TGTGCCAGCAGCCAGCGGACAGGGGGGTCCTACGAGCAGTACTTC.

This chain's CDR3 is CASSLYSGTDSGNTIYF. The DNA of the CDR3 is TGTGCCAGCAGCTTATATTCTGGCACCGACTCTGGAAACACCATATATTTT. The rearrangement links TRBV7-3 to TRBJ1-3, with unresolved D. The germline V gene has CDR1 SGHTA and CDR2 FQGTGA. This CDR3 has 17 residues. V was shortened by 2 bases and J by 0 bases, with 14 bases between the two germline ends.